Each of the 2 T cell receptor beta chains below was sequenced from the same sample in a study of blood T cells in healthy people across ages. A J-beta primer mix and a sample-barcoded 5' primer were used in a second PCR of about 7 to 12 cycles. TCRdb re-analysed the 5' RACE reads in MiXCR, keeping a single row per CDR3 protein. The table lists 550,000 to 800,000 distinct CDR3 sequences, around 20% of them singletons. Sequenced material: blood. These receptors came from a man aged 65 to 79 in good health.

Notes on this clonotype: One end of the junction is discordant with germline, which a read error may explain. The chain combines TRBV7-9 with TRBJ1-1; no definite D call. The CDR3 runs to 14 residues. Germline CDR1 and CDR2: SEHNR and FQNEAQ (reference sequence). The CDR3 spells CASSLAPVNNEAFF. CDR3 in DNA: TGTGCCAGCAGCTTAGCCCCGGTGAACAATGAAGCTTTCTTT.

This clonotype was counted ten times or more. This rearrangement joins TRBV5-6 to TRBJ2-5, with unresolved D. Germline-derived CDR1 and CDR2 are SGHDT and YYEEEE. CDR3 length equals 13 residues. V lost 5 bases and J lost 5, with 13 bases in between. CDR3 nucleotides: TGTGCCAGCAGTTCCTGGGTTGGGGAGACCCAGTACTTC. Translating gives CASSSWVGETQYF.